This T cell receptor beta chain is from a study of T cells in Graves' hyperthyroidism and ophthalmopathy. The overall study: The authors collected peripheral blood at initial diagnosis, before any treatment.

Diagnoses were established using clinical symptoms, serum thyroxine and TRAb, thyroid ultrasound and orbital computed tomography. This clonotype was detected many times. The antigen is unknown. Points from the study as a whole: Ophthalmopathy was separated from stable hyperthyroidism by a 13 V-J model.

The CDR3 contains 15 residues. After removal of 3 bases from V and 6 bases from J, the junction contained 7 bases not matched to a gene. CDR1 SGHVS and CDR2 FQNEAQ come from the germline V gene. Authors of the study amplified TCR beta CDR3 regions from RNA transcripts. A first-round RT-PCR of the TCR CDR3 used the HTBI primer set. MiXCR was run by TCRdb on the multiplex PCR reads, yielding one entry per CDR3 protein. The top ten hold 18% of the sample, which has under 700,000 distinct CDR3 sequences, over 15% seen once. The specimen sequenced was blood. This receptor was identified in a woman aged 18-30 years with Graves' hyperthyroidism. V gene TRBV7-8 combines with J gene TRBJ2-3, with 9 bases fitting TRBD2. The CDR3 here is CASSFGGGAVDTQYF. The DNA of the CDR3 is TGTGCCAGCAGCTTCGGCGGGGGGGCGGTGGATACGCAGTATTTT.